The clone carrying this T cell receptor beta chain was observed at least ten times. No antigen is known for it. TCRdb recomputed calls from the multiplex PCR reads with MiXCR, one row per CDR3 protein. The sample lists about 52,000 distinct CDR3 sequences, less than 55% occurring once. Trimming pared 3 bases from V and 5 bases from J, leaving 15 bases between. Germline V gene sequence: CDR1 SQVTM, CDR2 ANQGSEA. The CDR3 is 14 amino acids. This sample is drawn from a study of breast tumors, draining lymph nodes, adjacent tissues. General study results and limits: Findings are consistent with lymph node origin and intratumoral expansion of most tumor T cells.

This sequence originates from a female donor with breast cancer. Some clones in this sample may be carry-over from other donors' samples. The genes are TRBV29-1 and TRBJ2-3, with D tentatively TRBD1 (5 bases). The sequenced sample consisted of breast tumor tissue. The CDR3 DNA reads as TGCAGCGTTGAGGATGTAGGGGTAAAAGATACGCAGTATTTT. Residues: CSVEDVGVKDTQYF.